The 13 T cell receptor beta chains below were found in one sample sequenced in a study of early T cells in non-severe SARS-CoV-2 infection. MiXCR, run by TCRdb on the 5' RACE reads, gives a single entry per CDR3 protein. The data hold 75,000 or so distinct CDR3 sequences, with 14% observed a single time. Sequenced input: whole blood. Receptor source: an adult who was a healthcare worker with PCR-confirmed SARS-CoV-2 infection or an uninfected control (not recorded which).

This clonotype was found many times. J is TRBJ2-3 and V is TRBV20-1; D gene ambiguous. CDR3 length: 13 residues. CDR1 and CDR2 (germline): DFQATT, SNEGSKA (reference sequence). Trimming took 3 bases from V and 6 from J, leaving 13 bases between them. The DNA for the CDR3 is TGCAGTGCTAGGGTCCTTTGGGCGGATACGCAGTATTTT. It specifies CSARVLWADTQYF.

The chain uses TRBV10-3 and TRBJ1-2, with 8 positions matching TRBD1. This CDR3 spans 13 amino acids. Germline V gene data show CDR1 as ENHRY and CDR2 as SYGVKD. J gave up 4 bases and V 8 bases, and 6 bases lay outside the gene matches. The chain's CDR3 is CAIGAGTGYGYTF. CDR3 sequence (DNA): TGTGCCATCGGGGCCGGGACAGGCTATGGCTACACCTTC.

This clonotype appeared a few times. The chain uses TRBV7-2 and TRBJ2-5; 8 nucleotides match TRBD1. J was trimmed by 4 bases and V by 5 bases; bases with no gene match: 3. CDR1 SGHTA and CDR2 FQGNSA come from the germline V gene. The CDR3 sequence is 13 residues long. As DNA, the CDR3 is TGTGCCAGCAGCCCGGACAGGGTAGAGACCCAGTACTTC. This sequence encodes CASSPDRVETQYF.

The chain employs TRBV28 and TRBJ2-7, with D perhaps TRBD1 or TRBD2 (6 bases each). The ends were cut back, 7 bases at V and 3 bases at J, with 13 bases in the middle. This CDR3 has 13 residues. In germline, CDR1 is MDHEN, CDR2 SYDVKM. The CDR3 region has the DNA TGTGCCAGCATGGGGGGCAGTGGCTACGAGCAGTACTTC. Amino acid sequence: CASMGGSGYEQYF.

This clonotype has just a few counts. This chain connects TRBV19 to TRBJ1-1, with D perhaps matching TRBD1 (6 bases). Germline loops: CDR1 LNHDA, CDR2 SQIVND (reference sequence). CDR3 length equals 13 residues. Trimming removed 6 bases from V and 5 bases from J, with 13 bases in between. The CDR3 DNA reads as TGTGCCAGTAGAATAACAGGGTATACTGAAGCTTTCTTT. Translated, it gives CASRITGYTEAFF.

This clonotype was seen many times. The chain joins TRBV10-1 to TRBJ1-4, with 7 bases lining up with TRBD1. Unmatched junction bases numbered 11, after V lost 8 bases and J lost 5 bases. Germline values: CDR1 WNHNN, CDR2 SYGVQD (reference sequence). CDR3 length equals 15 residues. The CDR3 DNA follows: TGCGCCAGCGAACCAACCCAGGGGGGAAATGAAAAACTGTTTTTT. Translated: CASEPTQGGNEKLFF.

The chain couples TRBV9 to TRBJ2-7; 14 bases fit TRBD2. The CDR3 loop spans 17 amino acids. The V and J ends lost 5 bases and 2 bases, in that order; junction bases with no gene match: 9. CDR1 and CDR2 (germline): SGDLS, YYNGEE. CDR3 in amino acids: CASSKAGTSGGAYEQYF. Here the CDR3 DNA reads TGTGCCAGCAGTAAAGCCGGGACTAGCGGGGGAGCCTACGAGCAGTACTTC.

This clonotype was seen ten or more times. The chain uses TRBV12-3 or TRBV12-4 and TRBJ1-2; possibly TRBD1 for D (5 bases). This CDR3 is 11 amino acids long. CDR3 sequence: CVVGGRNGYTF. The CDR3 DNA is TGTGTAGTCGGGGGTAGGAATGGCTACACCTTC.

A few counts support this clonotype. The chain links TRBV29-1 to TRBJ1-4; D may be TRBD1 (6 bases). V lost 1 base, J lost 8 bases, and 14 bases lay in between. Germline loops: CDR1 SQVTM, CDR2 ANQGSEA. The CDR3 has 14 amino acids. This CDR3 reads CSVEAGTSGEKLFF. CDR3 DNA sequence: TGCAGCGTTGAAGCCGGGACAAGTGGGGAAAAACTGTTTTTT. Filled out from reference TRBV29-1 and TRBJ1-4, the complete variable domain reads SAVISQKPSRDICQRGTSLTIQCQVDSQVTMMFWYRQQPGQSLTLIATANQGSEATYESGFVIDKFPISRPNLTFSTLTVSNMSPEDSSIYLCSVEAGTSGEKLFFGSGTQLSVL.

The chain employs TRBV4-1 and TRBJ2-7; no clear D. V lost 0 bases and J lost 2, with 5 bases in between. Per germline, CDR1 MGHRA and CDR2 YSYEKL. The CDR3 length is 13 residues. CDR3 protein: CASSQDQPYEQYF. CDR3 nucleotide sequence: TGCGCCAGCAGCCAAGATCAACCCTACGAGCAGTACTTC.

DNA of the CDR3: TGTGCCAGCAGCGTAGGGGGACTAAAAGAGACCCAGTACTTC. Protein sequence: CASSVGGLKETQYF. The rearrangement joins TRBV9 to TRBJ2-5, with 7 nucleotides matching TRBD2. The CDR3 sequence is 14 residues long. Looked up from germline, CDR1 is SGDLS and CDR2 is YYNGEE. Germline trimming cut 0 bases from V and 3 bases from J; bases unmatched to any gene: 2. The variable domain in full, with the rest retrieved from reference TRBV9 and TRBJ2-5, is DSGVTQTPKHLITATGQRVTLRCSPRSGDLSVYWYQQSLDQGLQFLIQYYNGEERAKGNILERFSAQQFPDLHSELNLSSLELGDSALYFCASSVGGLKETQYFGPGTRLLVL.

CDR3 in amino acids: CAISGLGTEAFF. The CDR3 nucleotides are TGTGCCATCAGTGGGTTGGGCACTGAAGCTTTCTTT. The J gene is TRBJ1-1, the V gene TRBV10-3; D unclear. CDR3 length: 12 amino acids. Germline V gives CDR1 ENHRY, CDR2 SYGVKD. V was clipped by 4 bases and J by 4 bases, with 7 bases between them.

This clonotype appeared many times. The chain links TRBV20-1 to TRBJ2-1; 10 bases are a match to TRBD2. This CDR3 region has 17 residues. With 3 bases clipped from V and 7 bases from J, the junction kept 15 bases outside the gene matches. CDR1 is DFQATT and CDR2 is SNEGSKA in the germline V gene (reference sequence). Here the CDR3 DNA reads TGCAGTGCTAGCACCCCCGTTAGCGGGGGGAATGGAAATGAGCAGTTCTTC. Its translation: CSASTPVSGGNGNEQFF.